One and the same sample provided the 24 T cell receptor beta chains below, sequenced in a study of CD8 T cells in ankylosing spondylitis. TCRdb redid the calling of the 5' RACE reads with MiXCR, one entry per CDR3 protein. The table shows about 160,000 distinct CDR3 sequences, with 9.8% occurring only once. The specimen was blood, either unsorted or a sorted T cell fraction (not recorded which). Source of these receptors: a female donor with ankylosing spondylitis or in good health (not recorded which).

The J gene is TRBJ2-1, the V gene TRBV4-3, with TRBD2 matching 8 bases. Germline V lookup: CDR1 LGHNA, CDR2 YSLEER. The CDR3 is 14 amino acids. Trimming removed 4 bases from V and 9 bases from J; junction bases left unmatched: 8. In nucleotides, the CDR3 is TGCGCCAGCAGCCGGGAGGGGAGCGGGAGTGAGCAGTTCTTC. Translated: CASSREGSGSEQFF.

This clonotype was observed at least ten times. This chain links TRBV7-9 with TRBJ2-1, with D unresolved. Germline lookup yields CDR1 SEHNR and CDR2 FQNEAQ (reference sequence). With 1 base removed from V and 9 bases from J, the gap between germline ends came to 13 bases. The length of the CDR3 is 14 residues. The CDR3 nucleotides are TGTGCCAGCAGCTTAGTCGCCCAAAATGGTGAGCAGTTCTTC. It is translated as CASSLVAQNGEQFF. The full variable domain, rest sourced from reference TRBV7-9 and TRBJ2-1, is DTGVSQNPRHKITKRGQNVTFRCDPISEHNRLYWYRQTLGQGPEFLTYFQNEAQLEKSRLLSDRFSAERPKGSFSTLEIQRTEQGDSAMYLCASSLVAQNGEQFFGPGTRLTVL.

The chain joins TRBV7-7 to TRBJ1-6; TRBD1 is a possible D gene (5 bases). V was clipped by 7 bases and J by 6 bases, with 19 bases between them. The CDR3 extends over 16 amino acids. Germline V gene sequence: CDR1 SSHAT, CDR2 FNYEAQ (reference sequence). The chain's CDR3 is CASIFKTGGTNSPLHF. In nucleotides, the CDR3 is TGTGCCAGCATCTTTAAAACGGGCGGGACTAATTCACCCCTCCACTTT.

This clonotype was seen many times. The chain carries TRBV27 and TRBJ2-3; 12 positions match TRBD2. This CDR3 has 15 residues. V lost 5 bases to trimming and J lost 2 bases; unmatched junction nucleotides: 2. Germline V gene lookup returns CDR1 MNHEY and CDR2 SMNVEV (reference sequence). The CDR3 DNA reads as TGTGCCAGCAGTGGACTAGCGGGGCCCACAGATACGCAGTATTTT. Translating it yields CASSGLAGPTDTQYF.

This clonotype was found many times. The V and J genes are TRBV7-9 and TRBJ2-7; D is unclear. This CDR3 region has 14 residues. Germline loops: CDR1 SEHNR, CDR2 FQNEAQ (reference sequence). Trimming took off 3 bases at V and 6 bases at J, with 15 bases between the two ends. This CDR3 reads CASSLGGSQSEQYF. CDR3 nucleotide sequence: TGTGCCAGCAGCTTGGGCGGTAGTCAGAGCGAGCAGTACTTC. Full variable domain (outside the CDR3, taken from reference TRBV7-9 and TRBJ2-7): DTGVSQNPRHKITKRGQNVTFRCDPISEHNRLYWYRQTLGQGPEFLTYFQNEAQLEKSRLLSDRFSAERPKGSFSTLEIQRTEQGDSAMYLCASSLGGSQSEQYFGPGTRLTVT.

The chain's CDR3 is CASRTQGETQYF. In DNA, the CDR3 is TGTGCCAGCAGGACCCAGGGGGAGACCCAGTACTTC. The V call is TRBV12-3 or TRBV12-4, the J call TRBJ2-5; maybe TRBD1 (6 bases). With 6 bases removed from V and 5 bases from J, the gap between germline ends came to 10 bases. The CDR3 has 12 amino acids.

This clonotype came up a few times. The chain combines TRBV5-1 with TRBJ2-5; 7 nucleotides agree with TRBD1. V trimming: 0 bases; J trimming: 7 bases; junction bases outside the gene matches: 6. Germline CDR1 reads SGHRS; CDR2 reads YFSETQ. The CDR3 length is 14 residues. The CDR3 coding sequence is TGCGCCAGCAGCTTGGCAAGGGGGCGTGGGACCCAGTACTTC. Its translation is CASSLARGRGTQYF. The complete variable domain, with remaining parts taken from reference TRBV5-1 and TRBJ2-5, reads KAGVTQTPRYLIKTRGQQVTLSCSPISGHRSVSWYQQTPGQGLQFLFEYFSETQRNKGNFPGRFSGRQFSNSRSEMNVSTLELGDSALYLCASSLARGRGTQYFGPGTRLLVL.

This clonotype has a handful of counts. The chain employs TRBV9 and TRBJ2-2, with 11 positions matching TRBD2. This CDR3 spans 17 amino acids. Germline-derived CDR1 and CDR2 are SGDLS and YYNGEE. Germline trimming cut 4 bases from V and 5 bases from J; bases unmatched to any gene: 10. Written as DNA, the CDR3 is TGTGCCAGCAGCATCAGACTAGCGGGATTGGGTACCGGGGAGCTGTTTTTT. As protein: CASSIRLAGLGTGELFF.

This clonotype was seen only a few times. The chain has TRBV19 and TRBJ2-6; unclear D gene. CDR1 is LNHDA and CDR2 is SQIVND in the germline V gene (reference sequence). This CDR3 spans 15 amino acids. V lost 7 bases and J lost 0, with 10 bases in between. The CDR3 region is CASTDSYSGANVLTF. The CDR3 DNA is TGTGCCAGTACTGACTCTTACTCTGGGGCCAACGTCCTGACTTTC.

The rearrangement links TRBV30 to TRBJ1-2, with a tentative D call TRBD1 (6 bases). The germline CDR1 and CDR2 sequences are GTSNPN and SVGIG (reference sequence). V lost 3 bases and J 6 bases, leaving 14 bases between the germline ends. The CDR3 sequence is 13 residues long. CDR3 bases: TGTGCCTGGAGAGCCGGGACATTGGATGGCTACACCTTC. Amino acids: CAWRAGTLDGYTF.

The V gene is TRBV5-4, the J gene TRBJ2-3; 9 bases are a match to TRBD2. With V trimmed by 4 bases and J by 2 bases, 2 bases remained unmatched. CDR1 is SGHNT, CDR2 YYREEE, per germline (reference sequence). CDR3 length: 14 residues. The DNA for the CDR3 is TGTGCCAGCAGCCGGACTAGCGACACAGATACGCAGTATTTT. As protein: CASSRTSDTDTQYF. Supplemented by reference TRBV5-4 and TRBJ2-3, the full variable domain reads ETGVTQSPTHLIKTRGQQVTLRCSSQSGHNTVSWYQQALGQGPQFIFQYYREEENGRGNFPPRFSGLQFPNYSSELNVNALELDDSALYLCASSRTSDTDTQYFGPGTRLTVL.

In this sample, this clonotype turned up many times. The chain is built from TRBV4-3 and TRBJ2-3; 7 bases map to TRBD2. Trimming removed 1 base from V and 2 bases from J; junction bases left unmatched: 3. The CDR3 length is 15 residues. Per the germline V gene, CDR1 is LGHNA and CDR2 is YSLEER. The CDR3 here is CASSQGAGFTDTQYF. Written as DNA, the CDR3 is TGCGCCAGCAGCCAAGGAGCGGGGTTCACAGATACGCAGTATTTT.

Points on this clonotype: The final CDR3 position lacks the conserved phenylalanine or tryptophan, pointing to a likely read error. This chain connects TRBV7-9 to TRBJ2-7, with 7 bases that match TRBD1. Unmatched junction bases numbered 11, after V lost 4 bases and J lost 2 bases. Germline lookup yields CDR1 SEHNR and CDR2 FQNEAQ (reference sequence). This CDR3 contains 16 residues. CDR3 in amino acids: CASSSDRSGATYEQYL. DNA for the CDR3: TGTGCCAGCAGCTCGGACAGGAGCGGAGCTACCTACGAGCAGTACTTA.

The chain carries TRBV28 and TRBJ1-2, with D unresolved. Germline assignment: CDR1 MDHEN and CDR2 SYDVKM. Trimming left V 5 bases short and J 0 bases short, with 13 bases between. The CDR3 contains 15 residues. The CDR3 DNA reads as TGTGCCAGCAGTCGAACACATAAAGCTAACTATGGCTACACCTTC. As protein: CASSRTHKANYGYTF.

This clonotype was seen a few times. The CDR3, as DNA: TGTGCCAGCAGCCCTAGGGATGAGCAGTTCTTC. Translation gives CASSPRDEQFF. The chain uses TRBV6-1 and TRBJ2-1; D is uncertain. The CDR3 is 11 amino acids. The V gene lost 6 bases and the J gene lost 8 bases, with 8 bases spanning the gap. Looked up from germline, CDR1 is MNHNS and CDR2 is SASEGT.

This clonotype has more than one count but fewer than ten. This sequence joins TRBV20-1 and TRBJ2-7; D tentatively reads TRBD1 or TRBD2 (5 bases each). Per the germline V gene, CDR1 is DFQATT and CDR2 is SNEGSKA (reference sequence). The germline V and J ends were trimmed by 4 bases and 7 bases, with 17 bases remaining between them. This CDR3 region has 13 residues. The CDR3: CSATPGRPREQYF. CDR3 bases: TGCAGTGCTACCCCGGGACGTCCCAGGGAGCAGTACTTC.

This clonotype was observed a handful of times. This chain links TRBV20-1 with TRBJ1-1, with TRBD1 matching 7 bases. CDR3 length equals 13 residues. CDR1 and CDR2 (germline): DFQATT, SNEGSKA (reference sequence). The CDR3 DNA follows: TGCAGAGAGGCCACTTCAGGGGGCACTGAAGCTTTCTTT. Translated, it gives CREATSGGTEAFF.

This clonotype was seen repeatedly, ten times or more. This chain links TRBV7-2 with TRBJ2-5, with 10 nucleotides matching TRBD1. V was clipped by 5 bases and J by 3 bases; unmatched bases: 12. The CDR3 has 17 amino acids. CDR1 is SGHTA, CDR2 FQGNSA, per germline. The CDR3 spells CASSNPRQGAIEETQYF. The CDR3 coding sequence is TGTGCCAGCAGCAACCCACGACAGGGGGCGATCGAAGAGACCCAGTACTTC.

In its sample, this clonotype was seen a few times. The V and J genes are TRBV28 and TRBJ2-7; D tentatively fits TRBD1 or TRBD2 (5 bases each). The germline V gene encodes CDR1 MDHEN and CDR2 SYDVKM. V was clipped by 6 bases and J by 1 base, with 13 bases between them. The CDR3 extends over 14 amino acids. The CDR3 DNA sequence: TGTGCCAGCAGCCGGGACGGGAATTCCTACGAGCAGTACTTC. Protein product: CASSRDGNSYEQYF.

This chain connects TRBV12-5 to TRBJ1-1; D is unclear. CDR1 LGHNT and CDR2 FRNRAP come from the germline V gene. The CDR3 has 15 residues. The V end lost 3 bases, the J end lost 4 bases, and 15 bases lay between the germline ends. DNA for the CDR3: TGTGCTAGTGGTTTTAAAACCTACTGGGGCACTGAAGCTTTCTTT. Protein sequence: CASGFKTYWGTEAFF. Complete variable domain (other parts from reference TRBV12-5 and TRBJ1-1): DARVTQTPRHKVTEMGQEVTMRCQPILGHNTVFWYRQTMMQGLELLAYFRNRAPLDDSGMPKDRFSAEMPDATLATLKIQPSEPRDSAVYFCASGFKTYWGTEAFFGQGTRLTVV.

The chain uses TRBV30 and TRBJ1-5; D is undetermined. CDR1 is GTSNPN and CDR2 is SVGIG in the germline V gene (reference sequence). The V gene lost 3 bases and the J gene lost 4 bases, with 10 bases spanning the gap. This CDR3 region has 13 residues. CDR3 bases: TGTGCCTGGAGAGGTATGGGGAATCAGCCCCAGCATTTT. This translates into CAWRGMGNQPQHF.

This clonotype was recorded a few times. The rearrangement joins TRBV20-1 to TRBJ2-7; D unclear. The CDR3 covers 11 residues. Germline V gene sequence: CDR1 DFQATT, CDR2 SNEGSKA (reference sequence). Trimming took 5 bases from V and 3 from J, leaving 8 bases between them. The CDR3 sequence: CSAPDRYEQYF. Written as DNA, the CDR3 is TGCAGTGCTCCTGATCGCTACGAGCAGTACTTC.

This clonotype was observed a handful of times. The rearrangement joins TRBV20-1 to TRBJ2-3; a weak D match, TRBD1 (5 bases). The V gene lost 0 bases and the J gene lost 4 bases, with 14 bases spanning the gap. Germline values: CDR1 DFQATT, CDR2 SNEGSKA (reference sequence). The CDR3 is 15 residues long. The CDR3 DNA is TGCAGTGCTAGAGACAAGGGGCCATCCCCAGATACGCAGTATTTT. Translated, it gives CSARDKGPSPDTQYF.

The chain joins TRBV6-2 or TRBV6-3 to TRBJ2-1; 8 nucleotides match TRBD1. Germline CDR1 MNHEY, CDR2 SVGEGT. J lost 5 bases, V lost 0 bases, and 12 bases had no gene match. CDR3 size: 18 residues. The CDR3 DNA reads TGTGCCAGCAGTTACTCGTATGTCGGACAGGGAGCTAACAATGAGCAGTTCTTC. It specifies CASSYSYVGQGANNEQFF.